A selection of T cell receptor beta chains follows, all from one sample in a study of blood T cells in healthy people across ages. TCRdb re-analysed the 5' RACE reads in MiXCR, keeping a single row per CDR3 protein. This table holds 750,000 to 850,000 distinct CDR3 sequences, roughly 25% found once. The same sample was also studied in work on T cells of mothers and their children.

The source material was blood. The receptors were gathered from a boy aged 10-17 years in good health. Both conserved end residues are part of each CDR3. D genes are given only for firm matches. Expanded clones get a size class; other rows say once, few or many, or leave the size out.

>TRBV5-1|TRBJ2-7|NA|TRBD2
CASSSTSGRTSEQYF
TGCGCCAGCAGCTCCACTAGCGGGAGGACGAGCGAGCAGTACTTC
>TRBV10-3|TRBJ2-7|NA|NA
CAISESRGEQYF
TGTGCCATCAGTGAGTCGAGAGGCGAGCAGTACTTC
>TRBV7-6|TRBJ2-5|few|TRBD2
CASSSTTSGGPDQETQYF
TGTGCCAGCAGCTCAACGACTAGCGGGGGCCCAGACCAAGAGACCCAGTACTTC
>TRBV5-1|TRBJ2-7|NA|NA
CASSLVLGDHEQYF
TGCGCCAGCAGCTTGGTTTTAGGGGACCACGAGCAGTACTTC
>TRBV18|TRBJ1-1|few|NA
CASSPQGHQNTEAFF
TGTGCCAGCTCACCACAGGGACACCAGAACACTGAAGCTTTCTTT
>TRBV7-2|TRBJ1-5|NA|NA
CASSIGASGSAQHF
TGTGCCAGCAGTATAGGAGCCAGCGGGTCGGCCCAGCATTTT
>TRBV9|TRBJ2-1|few|TRBD2
CASSAGEWGYSGTGNNEQFF
TGTGCCAGCAGCGCAGGAGAGTGGGGCTATAGCGGGACGGGGAACAATGAGCAGTTCTTC
>TRBV29-1|TRBJ2-7|few|TRBD2
CSVVAGTLLEQYF
TGCAGCGTTGTAGCGGGGACTCTCCTGGAGCAGTACTTC
>TRBV29-1|TRBJ2-1|few|TRBD1
CSVDRDRGWNEQFF
TGCAGCGTTGATAGGGACAGGGGCTGGAATGAGCAGTTCTTC
>TRBV5-1|TRBJ2-7|NA|NA
CASSLNRRGVNSYEQYF
TGCGCCAGCAGTCTCAACCGCCGCGGGGTAAACTCCTACGAGCAGTACTTC
>TRBV20-1|TRBJ2-1|once|TRBD1
CSARDFEYRGISYNEQFF
TGCAGTGCTAGAGATTTCGAATACAGGGGGATCTCCTACAATGAGCAGTTCTTC
>TRBV12-3/TRBV12-4|TRBJ2-1|NA|NA
CASSSDHDSYNEQFF
TGTGCCAGCAGCTCTGACCACGACTCCTACAATGAGCAGTTCTTC
>TRBV12-3/TRBV12-4|TRBJ2-1|few|TRBD2
CASSGGLAYNEQFF
TGTGCCAGCAGTGGAGGACTAGCCTACAATGAGCAGTTCTTC
>TRBV15|TRBJ2-1|NA|NA
CATSRDPGRGEQFF
TGTGCCACCAGCAGAGATCCAGGTCGAGGGGAGCAGTTCTTC
>TRBV7-2|TRBJ2-1|few|TRBD2
CASSLGLAQEQFF
TGTGCCAGCAGCTTAGGACTAGCCCAGGAGCAGTTCTTC
>TRBV29-1|TRBJ1-1|NA|NA
CSVVRSPEAFF
TGCAGCGTTGTCAGGTCCCCTGAAGCTTTCTTT
>TRBV4-1|TRBJ1-2|few|TRBD1
CASSQGTGEFNYGYTF
TGCGCCAGCAGCCAAGGGACAGGGGAGTTTAACTATGGCTACACCTTC
>TRBV2|TRBJ2-1|NA|NA
CASSGALADNEQFF
TGTGCCAGCAGCGGGGCACTAGCCGACAATGAGCAGTTCTTC
>TRBV29-1|TRBJ2-5|NA|TRBD1
CSVVTGGFHGQYF
TGCAGCGTTGTGACAGGGGGCTTCCACGGGCAGTACTTC
>TRBV2|TRBJ2-6|few|TRBD1
CASSEMGRGSGANVLTF
TGTGCCAGCAGTGAAATGGGCAGGGGGTCCGGGGCCAACGTCCTGACTTTC
>TRBV28|TRBJ2-3|few|TRBD1
CASPPRGRGTDTQYF
TGTGCCAGCCCCCCGAGGGGGCGCGGCACAGATACGCAGTATTTT
>TRBV7-3|TRBJ2-3|NA|NA
CASSPSQPDTQYF
TGTGCCAGCAGCCCCTCCCAGCCCGATACGCAGTATTTT
>TRBV20-1|TRBJ2-3|many|TRBD2
CSARETSGSLSTDTQYF
TGCAGTGCTAGGGAGACTAGCGGCTCTTTGAGCACAGATACGCAGTATTTT
>TRBV18|TRBJ2-5|NA|NA
CASSSQATYQETQYF
TGTGCCAGCTCATCTCAGGCGACGTACCAAGAGACCCAGTACTTC
>TRBV18|TRBJ1-1|once|TRBD1
CASSPAGTGRGTTEAFF
TGTGCCAGCTCACCGGCTGGGACAGGGCGGGGTACCACTGAAGCTTTCTTT
>TRBV29-1|TRBJ2-7|NA|NA
CSVRQDDTYEQYF
TGCAGCGTGCGACAGGACGATACCTACGAGCAGTACTTC
>TRBV7-2|TRBJ1-4|NA|NA
CASSLVQGDEKLFF
TGTGCCAGCAGCTTAGTCCAGGGAGATGAAAAACTGTTTTTT
>TRBV12-3/TRBV12-4|TRBJ2-7|once|NA
CASSFWGQYEQYF
TGTGCCAGCAGTTTCTGGGGCCAATACGAGCAGTACTTC
>TRBV7-2|TRBJ2-1|NA|TRBD2
CASRSRGERGGWDEQFF
TGTGCCAGCAGATCACGGGGGGAGCGGGGGGGTTGGGATGAGCAGTTCTTC
>TRBV5-1|TRBJ2-1|many|TRBD2
CASSLVAGAYNEQFF
TGTGCCAGCAGCTTAGTAGCGGGGGCGTACAATGAGCAGTTCTTC
>TRBV7-6|TRBJ2-7|NA|NA
CASSPAGINYEQYF
TGTGCCAGCAGCCCCGCCGGGATAAACTACGAGCAGTACTTC
>TRBV5-1|TRBJ1-4|NA|NA
CASSFMTAATNEKLFF
TGCGCCAGCAGCTTCATGACGGCAGCAACTAATGAAAAACTGTTTTTT
>TRBV4-3|TRBJ1-2|few|NA
CASSQDRTTRVGYTF
TGCGCCAGCAGCCAAGATAGGACCACGAGGGTCGGCTACACCTTC
>TRBV9|TRBJ2-6|many|TRBD1
CASSVVIDRGASGANVLTF
TGTGCCAGCAGCGTAGTAATTGACAGGGGAGCGTCTGGGGCCAACGTCCTGACTTTC
>TRBV7-3|TRBJ1-1|NA|TRBD1
CASSSGQGDEAFF
TGTGCCAGCAGCTCTGGACAGGGCGATGAGGCTTTCTTT
>TRBV27|TRBJ2-2|few|TRBD2
CASSLGGGGELFF
TGTGCCAGCAGTTTAGGCGGGGGCGGGGAGCTGTTTTTT